Shown below are 8 T cell receptor beta chains from a single sample sequenced in a study of T cell clonotyping in hematopoietic cell transplantation. The data were produced by immunoSEQ multiplex PCR, yet TCRdb's version contains in-frame clones alone and is incomplete. This sample carries approximately 12,000 clones, approximately 67% of them seen once, and the ten largest clones take about 15%. The sample was peripheral blood mononuclear cells, taken 180 days after allogeneic stem cell transplant. The receptors were gathered from a male patient aged 60 to 75 who had an allogeneic stem cell transplant from an unrelated donor, so the T cells may come from the graft donor. Some clones in this sample may be carry-over from other donors' samples.

The chain couples TRBV27 to TRBJ1-1; 7 bases fit TRBD1. V was clipped by 5 bases and J by 5 bases; unmatched bases: 5. The germline CDR1 and CDR2 sequences are MNHEY and SMNVEV (reference sequence). The CDR3 extends over 13 amino acids. The DNA of the CDR3 is TGTGCCAGCAGTCCGCGACAGGGAACTGAAGCTTTCTTT. Amino acids: CASSPRQGTEAFF.

V usage is TRBV29-1 and J usage is TRBJ2-7; no clear D gene. Trimming took off 6 bases at V and 7 bases at J, with 13 bases between the two ends. CDR3 length: 11 amino acids. The germline V gene has CDR1 SQVTM and CDR2 ANQGSEA. CDR3 in amino acids: CSVTISGEQYF. The DNA for the CDR3 is TGCAGCGTCACAATCTCCGGAGAGCAGTACTTC.

The V call is TRBV19, the J call TRBJ1-5, with unresolved D. The germline V gene encodes CDR1 LNHDA and CDR2 SQIVND (reference sequence). V was pared by 8 bases and J by 0 bases, with 11 bases between. This CDR3 spans 14 amino acids. As DNA, the CDR3 is TGTGCCAGTTCGAACGAGGGTAGCAATCAGCCCCAGCATTTT. It is translated as CASSNEGSNQPQHF. Full variable domain (remainder filled in from reference TRBV19 and TRBJ1-5): DGGITQSPKYLFRKEGQNVTLSCEQNLNHDAMYWYRQDPGQGLRLIYYSQIVNDFQKGDIAEGYSVSREKKESFPLTVTSAQKNPTAFYLCASSNEGSNQPQHFGDGTRLSIL.

This chain links TRBV2 with TRBJ2-7; a weak D match, TRBD2 (5 bases). The V gene lost 5 bases and the J gene lost 2 bases, with 10 bases spanning the gap. From germline, CDR1 is SNHLY and CDR2 FYNNEI. The CDR3 runs to 13 residues. The CDR3 sequence is CASSYTEAYEQYF. CDR3 sequence (DNA): TGTGCCAGCAGTTACACGGAGGCCTACGAGCAGTACTTC.

For the CDR3, the DNA is TGTGCCAGCAGCTGGGGCGGGACTAGTGGGACAGATACGCAGTATTTT. It is translated as CASSWGGTSGTDTQYF. The chain employs TRBV5-4 and TRBJ2-3, with TRBD2 identical over 8 bases. The germline CDR1 and CDR2 sequences are SGHNT and YYREEE (reference sequence). The length of the CDR3 is 16 residues. V trimming: 3 bases; J trimming: 3 bases; junction bases outside the gene matches: 9.

The chain combines TRBV27 with TRBJ2-1; 8 bases fit TRBD1. After removal of 4 bases from V and 3 bases from J, the junction contained 11 bases not matched to a gene. The CDR3 is 17 residues long. CDR1 is MNHEY and CDR2 is SMNVEV in the germline V gene (reference sequence). CDR3 protein: CASSSHGTGGLYNEQFF. CDR3 DNA: TGTGCCAGCAGTTCTCACGGGACAGGAGGTCTCTACAATGAGCAGTTCTTC.

This clone is medium-sized (0.01 to 0.1%) by share. The chain joins TRBV7-9 to TRBJ2-1; 7 bases are a match to TRBD2. CDR3 length: 15 residues. Looked up from germline, CDR1 is SEHNR and CDR2 is FQNEAQ (reference sequence). V shed 4 bases, J shed 8 bases, and the junction held 11 bases outside the gene matches. The CDR3 nucleotides are TGTGCCAGCAGCTCCAGCTTTTCGGGAGGCTATGAGCAGTTCTTC. It yields the protein CASSSSFSGGYEQFF. The whole variable domain, filled in from reference TRBV7-9 and TRBJ2-1, reads DTGVSQNPRHKITKRGQNVTFRCDPISEHNRLYWYRQTLGQGPEFLTYFQNEAQLEKSRLLSDRFSAERPKGSFSTLEIQRTEQGDSAMYLCASSSSFSGGYEQFFGPGTRLTVL.

The V and J genes are TRBV4-1 and TRBJ2-1; 8 bases fit TRBD2. The CDR3 is made up of 18 amino acids. Germline assignment: CDR1 MGHRA and CDR2 YSYEKL. With 1 base clipped from V and 6 bases from J, the junction kept 14 bases outside the gene matches. The CDR3: CASSQGRGGGQGLNEQFF. DNA for the CDR3: TGCGCCAGCAGCCAAGGACGGGGCGGGGGGCAAGGTCTCAATGAGCAGTTCTTC.